The T cell receptor beta chain described here comes from a study of T cells in Graves' hyperthyroidism and ophthalmopathy. This clonotype was found a few times. Antigen specificity is unknown. V was clipped by 0 bases and J by 8 bases, with 11 bases between them. The CDR3 extends over 13 amino acids. In germline, CDR1 is SGHRS, CDR2 YFSETQ. Study-level results: Ophthalmopathy was distinguished from stable hyperthyroidism by 13 V-J signatures. Most thyroid clonotypes expanded above 0.001 appeared in blood too.

The investigators amplified TCR beta CDR3 regions from RNA transcripts. HTBI primers were used for first-round RT-PCR of the TCR CDR3. One entry per CDR3 protein, called by TCRdb with MiXCR from the multiplex PCR reads. The profile shows a few hundred thousand distinct CDR3 sequences, roughly 14% of them singletons. Ahead of any ophthalmopathy symptoms, the blood sample was obtained at the first diagnosis of hyperthyroidism. The J gene is TRBJ1-2, the V gene TRBV5-1; D gene uncertain. Sequenced input: blood. The clonotype was recovered from a man aged 25 to 40 with Graves' hyperthyroidism that later progressed to Graves' ophthalmopathy. CDR3 nucleotide sequence: TGCGCCAGCAGCTTGGGACGTCCTGACGGCTACACCTTC. As protein: CASSLGRPDGYTF.